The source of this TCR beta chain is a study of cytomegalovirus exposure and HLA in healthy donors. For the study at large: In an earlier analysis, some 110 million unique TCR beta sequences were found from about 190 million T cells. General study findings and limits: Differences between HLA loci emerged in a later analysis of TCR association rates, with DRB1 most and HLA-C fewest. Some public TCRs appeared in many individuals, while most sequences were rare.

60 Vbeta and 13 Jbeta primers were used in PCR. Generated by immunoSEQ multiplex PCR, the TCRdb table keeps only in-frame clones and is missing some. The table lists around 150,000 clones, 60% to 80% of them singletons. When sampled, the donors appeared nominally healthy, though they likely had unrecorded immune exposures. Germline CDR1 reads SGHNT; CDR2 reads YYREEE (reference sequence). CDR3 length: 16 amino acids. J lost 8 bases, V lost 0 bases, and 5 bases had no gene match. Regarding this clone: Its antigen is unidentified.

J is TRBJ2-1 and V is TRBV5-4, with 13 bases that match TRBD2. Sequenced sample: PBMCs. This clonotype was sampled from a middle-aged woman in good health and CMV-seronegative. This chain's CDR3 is CASSLAGTSGDYEQFF. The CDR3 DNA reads TGTGCCAGCAGCTTGGCCGGGACTAGCGGGGACTATGAGCAGTTCTTC.